Listed below are T cell receptor beta chains from one sample, sequenced in a study of cytomegalovirus exposure and HLA in healthy donors. Method: immunoSEQ multiplex PCR; TCRdb's copy keeps in-frame clones and lacks some. Listed are about 20,000 clones; approximately 23% falls within the top ten. The sample comprised PBMCs. The receptor set was obtained from a man aged 55 to 70 in good health and CMV-seropositive. Both conserved end residues are part of each CDR3. A D gene is named only where the DNA matches it firmly.

J | V | D | CDR3 | DNA
TRBJ2-1 | TRBV5-1 | TRBD2 | CASFSGRAGSYNEQFF | TGCGCCAGCTTTAGCGGGAGGGCCGGGTCCTACAATGAGCAGTTCTTC
TRBJ2-7 | TRBV13 | - | CASSLGPGTYEQYF | TGTGCCAGCAGCTTAGGGCCAGGTACCTACGAGCAGTACTTC
TRBJ2-7 | TRBV5-8 | - | CASSLRGRANYEQYF | TGTGCCAGCAGCTTGCGAGGGCGGGCGAACTACGAGCAGTACTTC
TRBJ2-3 | TRBV19 | - | CASSSFRDLGTDTQYF | TGTGCCAGTAGTAGCTTCAGGGACTTAGGCACAGATACGCAGTATTTT
TRBJ1-1 | TRBV13 | - | CASSLGRGLMNTEAFF | TGTGCCAGCAGCTTAGGCAGGGGCTTGATGAACACTGAAGCTTTCTTT
TRBJ2-7 | TRBV5-1 | TRBD1 | CASSPQPDRGEGYEQYF | TGCGCCAGCAGCCCGCAACCGGACAGGGGAGAGGGGTACGAGCAGTACTTC
TRBJ2-7 | TRBV10-1 | TRBD2 | CASMSGENYEQYF | TGCGCCAGTATGAGCGGGGAGAACTACGAGCAGTACTTC
TRBJ2-3 | TRBV7-9 | TRBD1 | CASSLGHTGATDTQYF | TGTGCCAGCAGCTTAGGTCATACAGGGGCCACAGATACGCAGTATTTT
TRBJ2-2 | TRBV5-8 | - | CASRGRASGELFF | TGTGCCAGCAGGGGCAGGGCTTCCGGGGAGCTGTTTTTT
TRBJ1-2 | TRBV4-1 | TRBD1 | CASSQDKGAGVNYGYTF | TGCGCCAGCAGCCAAGATAAGGGGGCTGGGGTTAACTATGGCTACACCTTC
TRBJ2-2 | TRBV30 | TRBD2 | CAGKRGGLNTGELFF | TGTGCCGGGAAGCGGGGAGGTCTGAACACCGGGGAGCTGTTTTTT
TRBJ2-3 | TRBV29-1 | TRBD1 | CSVEDQRTGSTDTQYF | TGCAGCGTTGAAGATCAGAGGACAGGGAGTACAGATACGCAGTATTTT
TRBJ2-3 | TRBV25-1 | - | CASSPTEIPDTQYF | TGTGCCAGCAGTCCTACGGAGATCCCAGATACGCAGTATTTT
TRBJ1-5 | TRBV15 | TRBD1 | CATSPRGQGANQPQHF | TGTGCCACCAGCCCACGGGGGCAGGGGGCTAATCAGCCCCAGCATTTT
TRBJ1-2 | TRBV30 | - | CAWNRANYGYTF | TGTGCCTGGAACAGGGCAAACTATGGCTACACCTTC
TRBJ2-7 | TRBV11-2 | TRBD1 | CASSRQGGKGYF | TGTGCCAGCAGCCGACAGGGTGGGAAAGGGTACTTC
TRBJ2-3 | TRBV29-1 | - | CSVALGGWTDTQYF | TGCAGCGTGGCGTTGGGCGGGTGGACAGATACGCAGTATTTT
TRBJ1-1 | TRBV5-4 | - | CASSSPPIDTEAFF | TGTGCCAGCAGCTCGCCTCCTATTGACACTGAAGCTTTCTTT
TRBJ2-7 | TRBV4-1 | TRBD2 | CASSQGSGGRAWEQYF | TGCGCCAGCAGCCAAGGTAGTGGAGGGAGGGCCTGGGAGCAGTACTTC
TRBJ1-4 | TRBV7-9 | - | CASSFGDSGAPLF | TGTGCCAGCAGCTTTGGGGATTCAGGGGCCCCCCTTTTT
TRBJ2-5 | TRBV5-4 | - | CASSLGNSETQYF | TGTGCCAGCAGCTTGGGCAACTCGGAGACCCAGTACTTC
TRBJ2-5 | TRBV7-9 | - | CASSSTTGYQETQYF | TGTGCCAGCAGCTCAACTACAGGTTACCAAGAGACCCAGTACTTC
TRBJ1-5 | TRBV27 | - | CASRNGGSGNQPQHF | TGTGCCAGCAGAAATGGGGGGAGTGGAAATCAGCCCCAGCATTTT
TRBJ1-2 | TRBV30 | - | CAWSQPFGRGRNYGYTF | TGTGCCTGGAGTCAACCCTTTGGGCGGGGCAGGAACTATGGCTACACCTTC
TRBJ2-7 | TRBV30 | - | CAWTPDSSFNEQYF | TGTGCCTGGACCCCAGACTCCTCCTTCAACGAGCAGTACTTC
TRBJ2-7 | TRBV6-1 | - | CASIRGIQGTNEQYF | TGTGCCAGCATAAGGGGGATACAGGGTACTAACGAGCAGTACTTC
TRBJ1-2 | TRBV18 | TRBD1 | CASSQFAGGGSHYGYTF | TGTGCCAGCTCACAATTTGCGGGAGGGGGCTCGCACTATGGCTACACCTTC
TRBJ2-2 | TRBV29-1 | - | CSVEDDRGTGELFF | TGCAGCGTTGAAGATGATCGGGGAACCGGGGAGCTGTTTTTT
TRBJ2-7 | TRBV30 | - | CAWGSSYEQYF | TGTGCCTGGGGCAGCTCCTACGAGCAGTACTTC
TRBJ1-5 | TRBV6-6 | TRBD1 | CASSYYGTVNQPQHF | TGTGCCAGCAGTTATTACGGGACAGTCAATCAGCCCCAGCATTTT
TRBJ1-1 | TRBV4-2 | TRBD1 | CASSQDATGWTEAFF | TGTGCCAGCAGCCAAGATGCGACAGGGTGGACTGAAGCTTTCTTT
TRBJ2-1 | TRBV9 | TRBD2 | CASRGAGGKGNEQFF | TGTGCCAGCAGGGGAGCGGGAGGGAAGGGCAATGAGCAGTTCTTC
TRBJ2-7 | TRBV7-9 | - | CASSQGRYGGGPISYEQYF | TGTGCCAGCAGCCAAGGACGCTATGGTGGAGGGCCTATATCCTACGAGCAGTACTTC
TRBJ2-3 | TRBV5-6 | - | CASSSGTDTQYF | TGTGCCAGCAGTTCCGGCACAGATACGCAGTATTTT
TRBJ2-5 | TRBV4-1 | - | CASSQDDGGFRKTQYF | TGCGCCAGCAGCCAAGATGATGGAGGTTTTCGGAAGACCCAGTACTTC
TRBJ2-2 | TRBV10-1 | - | CASSEDRPTGELFF | TGCGCCAGCAGTGAGGACAGGCCCACCGGGGAGCTGTTTTTT
TRBJ1-5 | TRBV5-1 | - | CASSLLSNQPQHF | TGCGCCAGCAGCTTGTTGTCAAATCAGCCCCAGCATTTT
TRBJ2-6 | TRBV12-5 | - | CASAHRSEGSVLTF | TGTGCTAGTGCCCACCGGAGCGAGGGCAGCGTCCTGACTTTC
TRBJ1-5 | TRBV30 | TRBD1 | CAWNEGGYQPQHF | TGTGCCTGGAATGAAGGGGGCTATCAGCCCCAGCATTTT
TRBJ2-5 | TRBV5-1 | - | CASGWAGETQYF | TGCGCGAGCGGGTGGGCAGGAGAGACCCAGTACTTC
TRBJ2-7 | TRBV7-2 | TRBD2 | CASSLFPLTSGFSYEQYF | TGTGCCAGCAGCTTATTCCCCTTGACTAGCGGATTCTCCTACGAGCAGTACTTC
TRBJ1-5 | TRBV19 | - | CASSIGTQAVPQHF | TGTGCCAGTAGTATTGGAACACAGGCGGTGCCCCAGCATTTT
TRBJ2-6 | TRBV10-3 | - | CAISGKDTGANVLTF | TGTGCCATCAGTGGGAAGGACACTGGGGCCAACGTCCTGACTTTC
TRBJ2-7 | TRBV6-1 | - | CASTVGRAPTYEQYF | TGTGCCAGCACCGTAGGGCGGGCTCCAACCTACGAGCAGTACTTC
TRBJ1-2 | TRBV30 | TRBD1 | CAWSVQGSNYGYTF | TGTGCCTGGAGTGTACAGGGGAGCAACTATGGCTACACCTTC
TRBJ1-1 | TRBV7-8 | - | CASSLQVWANTEAFF | TGTGCCAGCAGCTTACAGGTGTGGGCTAACACTGAAGCTTTCTTT
TRBJ1-1 | TRBV9 | - | CASSVGAVNTEAFF | TGTGCCAGCAGCGTAGGGGCAGTGAACACTGAAGCTTTCTTT
TRBJ1-2 | TRBV6-6 | TRBD1 | CASSPGTGRGYTF | TGTGCCAGCAGCCCAGGGACAGGAAGGGGCTACACCTTC
TRBJ2-7 | TRBV4-1 | TRBD2 | CASSQDSRWASGRTYEQYF | TGCGCCAGCAGCCAAGACTCCCGCTGGGCTAGCGGGAGGACCTACGAGCAGTACTTC
TRBJ2-2 | TRBV5-8 | TRBD2 | CASSLFLTSGYTGELFF | TGTGCCAGCAGCTTGTTCTTGACTAGCGGGTACACCGGGGAGCTGTTTTTT
TRBJ1-2 | TRBV30 | - | CAWSVGGTNYGYTF | TGTGCCTGGAGTGTCGGGGGTACTAACTATGGCTACACCTTC